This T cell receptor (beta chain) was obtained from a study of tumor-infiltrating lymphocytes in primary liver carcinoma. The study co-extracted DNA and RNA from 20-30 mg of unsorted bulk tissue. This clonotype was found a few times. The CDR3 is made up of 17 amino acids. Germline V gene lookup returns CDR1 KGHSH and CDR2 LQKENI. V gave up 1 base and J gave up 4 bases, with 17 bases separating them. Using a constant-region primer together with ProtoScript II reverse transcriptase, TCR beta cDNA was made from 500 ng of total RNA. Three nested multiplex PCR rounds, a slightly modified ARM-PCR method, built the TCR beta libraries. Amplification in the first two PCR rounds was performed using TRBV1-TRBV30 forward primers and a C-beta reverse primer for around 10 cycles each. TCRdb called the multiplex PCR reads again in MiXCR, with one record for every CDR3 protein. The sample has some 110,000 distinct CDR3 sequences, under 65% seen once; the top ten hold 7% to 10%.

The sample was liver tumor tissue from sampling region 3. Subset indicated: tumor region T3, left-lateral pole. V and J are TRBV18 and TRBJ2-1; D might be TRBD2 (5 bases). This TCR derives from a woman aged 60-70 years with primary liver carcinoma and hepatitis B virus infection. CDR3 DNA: TGTGCCAGCTCACCACTCGAGGGTATGGGTATTTACAATGAGCAGTTCTTC. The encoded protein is CASSPLEGMGIYNEQFF. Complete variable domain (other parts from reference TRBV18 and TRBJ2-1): NAGVMQNPRHLVRRRGQEARLRCSPMKGHSHVYWYRQLPEEGLKFMVYLQKENIIDESGMPKERFSAEFPKEGPSILRIQQVVRGDSAAYFCASSPLEGMGIYNEQFFGPGTRLTVL.